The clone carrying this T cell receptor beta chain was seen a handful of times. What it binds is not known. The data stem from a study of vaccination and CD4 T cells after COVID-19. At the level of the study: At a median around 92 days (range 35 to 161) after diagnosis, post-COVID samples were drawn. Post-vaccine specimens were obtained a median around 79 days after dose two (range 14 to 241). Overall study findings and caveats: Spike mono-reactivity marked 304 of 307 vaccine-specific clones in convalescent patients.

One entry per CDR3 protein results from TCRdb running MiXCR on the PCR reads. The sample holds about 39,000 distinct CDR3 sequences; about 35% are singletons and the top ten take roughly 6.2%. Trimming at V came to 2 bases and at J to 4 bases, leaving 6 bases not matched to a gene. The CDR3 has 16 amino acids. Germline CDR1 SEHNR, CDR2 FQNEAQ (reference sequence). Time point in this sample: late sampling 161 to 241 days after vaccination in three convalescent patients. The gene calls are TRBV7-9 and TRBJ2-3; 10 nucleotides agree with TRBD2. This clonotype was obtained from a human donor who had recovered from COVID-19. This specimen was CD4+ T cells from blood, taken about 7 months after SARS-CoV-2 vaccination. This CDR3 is CASSLLAGASPDTQYF. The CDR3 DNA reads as TGTGCCAGCAGCTTACTAGCGGGAGCATCTCCAGATACGCAGTATTTT.